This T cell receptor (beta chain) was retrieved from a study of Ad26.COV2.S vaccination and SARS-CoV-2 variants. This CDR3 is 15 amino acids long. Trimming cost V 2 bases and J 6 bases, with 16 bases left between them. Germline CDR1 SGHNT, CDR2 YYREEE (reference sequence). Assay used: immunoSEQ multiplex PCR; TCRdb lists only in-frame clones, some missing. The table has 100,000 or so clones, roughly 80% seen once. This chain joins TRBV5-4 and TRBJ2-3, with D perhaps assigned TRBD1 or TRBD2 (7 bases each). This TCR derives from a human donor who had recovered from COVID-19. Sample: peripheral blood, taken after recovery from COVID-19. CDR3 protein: CASSLRGTAGDTQYF. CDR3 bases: TGTGCCAGCAGCTTAAGGGGGACAGCGGGGGATACGCAGTATTTT.